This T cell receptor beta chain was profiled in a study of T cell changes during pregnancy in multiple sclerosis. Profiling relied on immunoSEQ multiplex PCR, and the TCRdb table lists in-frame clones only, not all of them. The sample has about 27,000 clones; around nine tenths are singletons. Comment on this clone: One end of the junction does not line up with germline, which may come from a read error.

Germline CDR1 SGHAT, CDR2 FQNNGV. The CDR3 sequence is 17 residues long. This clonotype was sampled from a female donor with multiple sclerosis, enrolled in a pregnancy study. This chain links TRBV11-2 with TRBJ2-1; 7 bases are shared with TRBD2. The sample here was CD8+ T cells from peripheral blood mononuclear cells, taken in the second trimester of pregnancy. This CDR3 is CASSLEAPGLLYNEQFF. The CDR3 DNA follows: TGTGCCAGCAGTTTAGAAGCGCCGGGACTACTTTACAATGAGCAGTTCTTC.